Presented here are 19 T cell receptor beta chains from one specimen sequenced in a study of blood T cell repertoires in COVID-19. The protocol was immunoSEQ multiplex PCR, while the TCRdb copy is restricted to in-frame clones and leaves out a portion. The sample yields 180,000 or so clones, around 85% seen once. The sample consisted of peripheral blood. Receptor source: a woman aged 55-70 years with COVID-19, enrolled during active disease.

The J gene is TRBJ2-3, the V gene TRBV6-5; TRBD2 matches 10 bases. This CDR3 comprises 14 residues. V lost 4 bases, J lost 6 bases, and 4 bases stayed unmatched. CDR1 and CDR2 from the germline V gene are MNHEY and SVGAGI. The CDR3 coding sequence is TGTGCCAGCAGTTCTAGCGGGGGCGGGGATACGCAGTATTTT. It encodes CASSSSGGGDTQYF.

The chain combines TRBV11-3 with TRBJ2-7, with 13 bases aligning to TRBD2. Trimming cost V 5 bases and J 4 bases; bases outside gene matches: 5. Germline V gives CDR1 SGHNT, CDR2 YENEEA. CDR3 length: 15 residues. CDR3 bases: TGTGCCAGCAGCCCTCGACTAGCGGGGGGTTACGAGCAGTACTTC. It yields the protein CASSPRLAGGYEQYF.

The chain couples TRBV7-2 to TRBJ2-5; possibly TRBD1 for D (6 bases). Germline V gene sequence: CDR1 SGHTA, CDR2 FQGNSA. The V end lost 2 bases, the J end lost 2 bases, and 12 bases lay between the germline ends. This CDR3 has 15 residues. The CDR3 nucleotides read TGTGCCAGCAGCTTACTGGGACACTTACAAGAGACCCAGTACTTC. Its protein is CASSLLGHLQETQYF.

V usage is TRBV4-1 and J usage is TRBJ2-7; 9 bases map to TRBD2. The CDR3 has 15 residues. Germline V gives CDR1 MGHRA, CDR2 YSYEKL. V shed 4 bases, J shed 2 bases, and the junction held 6 bases outside the gene matches. CDR3 amino acids: CASSPTSGGTYEQYF. The CDR3 bases are TGCGCCAGCAGCCCGACTAGCGGCGGCACCTACGAGCAGTACTTC.

This rearrangement joins TRBV4-3 to TRBJ2-5; 8 nucleotides agree with TRBD2. Germline CDR1 is LGHNA and CDR2 is YSLEER. The CDR3 length is 15 residues. Trimming took 1 base from V and 6 from J; bases not matched to a gene: 7. CDR3 protein: CASSQGLSGRKTQYF. CDR3 in DNA: TGCGCCAGCAGCCAAGGACTGAGCGGGAGAAAGACCCAGTACTTC.

The J gene is TRBJ1-6, the V gene TRBV28; TRBD1 agrees at 7 bases. The V gene end was trimmed by 7 bases and the J gene end by 5 bases; junction bases not matched to a gene: 8. The CDR3 is 15 amino acids. CDR1 is MDHEN, CDR2 SYDVKM, per germline. In DNA, the CDR3 is TGTGCCAGCAAAGTAGACAGGGCTGATAATTCACCCCTCCACTTT. Amino acids: CASKVDRADNSPLHF.

This chain connects TRBV2 to TRBJ1-2, with a tentative D call TRBD1 (6 bases). The length of the CDR3 is 16 residues. Germline V gene data show CDR1 as SNHLY and CDR2 as FYNNEI. Trimming took 4 bases from V and 5 from J, leaving 20 bases between them. The CDR3 spells CASSATWGGGGYGYTF. The CDR3 DNA is TGTGCCAGCAGTGCGACGTGGGGAGGGGGAGGGTATGGCTACACCTTC.

V gene TRBV24-1 combines with J gene TRBJ1-5; no firm D call. This CDR3 is 12 amino acids long. V gave up 6 bases and J gave up 6 bases, with 8 bases separating them. The germline CDR1 and CDR2 sequences are KGHDR and SFDVKD. DNA of the CDR3: TGTGCCACCAGTTTAGATAGTCAGCCCCAGCATTTT. It encodes CATSLDSQPQHF.

This chain connects TRBV4-1 to TRBJ2-7; TRBD1 agrees at 7 bases. CDR3 length: 14 residues. With V trimmed by 6 bases and J by 2 bases, 7 bases remained unmatched. Germline V lookup: CDR1 MGHRA, CDR2 YSYEKL. In nucleotides, the CDR3 is TGCGCCAGCAGTCCAGGACAGGACACCTACGAGCAGTACTTC. It encodes CASSPGQDTYEQYF.

This clone was picked up one time. V is TRBV29-1 and J is TRBJ2-1, with 9 bases lining up with TRBD2. Unmatched junction bases numbered 17, after V lost 6 bases and J lost 5 bases. Germline V gene data show CDR1 as SQVTM and CDR2 as ANQGSEA. The CDR3 spans 17 residues. The CDR3 nucleotides are TGCAGCGTGGACTCCCTGGGGGACTTAGCGGGGGACAATGAGCAGTTCTTC. Amino acid sequence: CSVDSLGDLAGDNEQFF.

The chain carries TRBV7-2 and TRBJ1-2, with D perhaps matching TRBD1 (6 bases). From germline, CDR1 is SGHTA and CDR2 FQGNSA. Trimming pared 3 bases from V and 4 bases from J, leaving 21 bases between. The CDR3 has 17 residues. CDR3 nucleotides: TGTGCCAGCAGCTTTAAAGGGGGAGGGGCGCTACCCTATGGCTACACCTTC. It yields the protein CASSFKGGGALPYGYTF.

The chain couples TRBV28 to TRBJ1-5; D is possibly TRBD1 (6 bases). CDR1 MDHEN and CDR2 SYDVKM come from the germline V gene. This CDR3 contains 14 residues. Trimming removed 4 bases from V and 7 bases from J, with 14 bases in between. The CDR3 protein is CASSSQGFEQPQHF. CDR3 nucleotides: TGTGCCAGCAGTTCACAGGGTTTCGAACAGCCCCAGCATTTT.

The chain links TRBV4-3 to TRBJ2-7; 12 positions match TRBD2. Germline CDR1 and CDR2: LGHNA and YSLEER. V dropped 5 bases and J dropped 6; count of bases not matched to a gene: 17. The CDR3 contains 18 residues. The CDR3: CASSALTSGRGWLPEQYF. CDR3 bases: TGCGCCAGCAGCGCCCTGACTAGCGGGAGAGGGTGGCTTCCCGAGCAGTACTTC.

The chain couples TRBV6-2 or TRBV6-3 to TRBJ2-2; unclear D gene. CDR3 length: 11 residues. Trimming left V 2 bases short and J 7 bases short, with 2 bases between. Germline V gene sequence: CDR1 MNHEY, CDR2 SVGEGT. The CDR3, as DNA: TGTGCCAGCAGTTACCTCGGGGAGCTGTTTTTT. Its protein product is CASSYLGELFF.

This clone was seen a handful of times. This chain joins TRBV9 and TRBJ2-7; D may be TRBD2 (5 bases). Germline values: CDR1 SGDLS, CDR2 YYNGEE. CDR3 length equals 14 residues. Trimming took 3 bases from V and 1 from J, leaving 11 bases between them. The CDR3: CASSGGAYSYEQYF. The CDR3 DNA reads as TGTGCCAGCAGCGGGGGAGCCTATTCCTACGAGCAGTACTTC.

This clone was seen only once. V and J are TRBV11-2 and TRBJ2-2; D is uncertain. The CDR3 runs 15 residues. Germline values: CDR1 SGHAT, CDR2 FQNNGV. The ends were cut back, 5 bases at V and 1 base at J, with 11 bases in the middle. CDR3 region: CASSLRLLNTGELFF. In nucleotides, the CDR3 is TGTGCCAGCAGCCTACGACTTCTGAACACCGGGGAGCTGTTTTTT.

The chain employs TRBV6-1 and TRBJ2-7, with a possible D match to TRBD1 (6 bases). Germline values: CDR1 MNHNS, CDR2 SASEGT. The CDR3 contains 16 residues. The germline V and J ends were trimmed by 2 bases and 6 bases, with 20 bases remaining between them. The CDR3 DNA follows: TGTGCCAGCAGTGAAAGCCCCGGGCAATGGGGGCTCGAGCAGTACTTC. This gives the protein CASSESPGQWGLEQYF.

This chain uses TRBV6-2 or TRBV6-3 with TRBJ1-5; maybe TRBD1 (6 bases). This CDR3 has 18 residues. CDR1 and CDR2 (germline): MNHEY, SVGEGT. With 0 bases removed from V and 0 bases from J, the gap between germline ends came to 15 bases. The CDR3 nucleotides read TGTGCCAGCAGTTACTCGCGGGGGCCCGGCAATAGCAATCAGCCCCAGCATTTT. It translates to CASSYSRGPGNSNQPQHF.

The V gene is TRBV11-3, the J gene TRBJ2-4; 12 bases fit TRBD2. Germline V CDR1 and CDR2: SGHNT, YENEEA. The J segment lost 7 bases and the V segment lost 5 bases, leaving 9 bases of the junction unmatched. The CDR3 totals 16 residues. The CDR3 loop is CASSPFLAGGSNIQYF. For the CDR3, the DNA is TGTGCCAGCAGCCCGTTCCTAGCGGGAGGGTCGAACATTCAGTACTTC.